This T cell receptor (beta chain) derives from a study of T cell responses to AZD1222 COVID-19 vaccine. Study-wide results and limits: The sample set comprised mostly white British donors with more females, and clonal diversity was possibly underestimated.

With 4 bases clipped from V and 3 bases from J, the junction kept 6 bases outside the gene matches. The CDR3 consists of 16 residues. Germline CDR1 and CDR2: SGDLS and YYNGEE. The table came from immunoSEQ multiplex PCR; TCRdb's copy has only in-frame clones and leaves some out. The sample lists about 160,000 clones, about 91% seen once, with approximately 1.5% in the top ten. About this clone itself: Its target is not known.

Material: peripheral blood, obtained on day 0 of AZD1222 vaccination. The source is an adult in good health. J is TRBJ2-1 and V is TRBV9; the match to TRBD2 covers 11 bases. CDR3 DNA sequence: TGTGCCAGCAGCATCGGCGGGACTAGCGGCTACAATGAGCAGTTCTTC. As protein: CASSIGGTSGYNEQFF.